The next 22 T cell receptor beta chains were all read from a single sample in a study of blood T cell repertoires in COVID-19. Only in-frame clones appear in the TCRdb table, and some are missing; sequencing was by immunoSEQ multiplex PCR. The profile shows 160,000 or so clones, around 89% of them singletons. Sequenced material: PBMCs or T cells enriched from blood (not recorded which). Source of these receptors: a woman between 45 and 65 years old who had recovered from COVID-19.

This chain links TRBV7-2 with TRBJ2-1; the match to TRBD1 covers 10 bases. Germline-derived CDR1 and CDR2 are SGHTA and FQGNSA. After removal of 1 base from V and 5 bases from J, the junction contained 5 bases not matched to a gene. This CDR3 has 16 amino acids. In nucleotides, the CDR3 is TGTGCCAGCAGCTTAGGGGACAGGGGTAGGGACAATGAGCAGTTCTTC. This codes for CASSLGDRGRDNEQFF.

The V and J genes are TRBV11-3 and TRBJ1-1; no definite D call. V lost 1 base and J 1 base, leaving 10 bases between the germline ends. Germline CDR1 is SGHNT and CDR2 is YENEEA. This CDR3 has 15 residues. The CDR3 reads CASSLGGRPNTEAFF. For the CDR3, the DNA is TGTGCCAGCAGCTTAGGCGGGCGGCCGAACACTGAAGCTTTCTTT.

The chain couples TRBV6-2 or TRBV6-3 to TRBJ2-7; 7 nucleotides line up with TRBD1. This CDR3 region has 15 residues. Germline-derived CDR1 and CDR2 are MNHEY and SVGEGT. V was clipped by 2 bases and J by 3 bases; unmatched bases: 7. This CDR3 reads CASSYPRDSLYEQYF. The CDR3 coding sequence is TGTGCCAGCAGTTACCCCCGGGACAGTCTCTACGAGCAGTACTTC.

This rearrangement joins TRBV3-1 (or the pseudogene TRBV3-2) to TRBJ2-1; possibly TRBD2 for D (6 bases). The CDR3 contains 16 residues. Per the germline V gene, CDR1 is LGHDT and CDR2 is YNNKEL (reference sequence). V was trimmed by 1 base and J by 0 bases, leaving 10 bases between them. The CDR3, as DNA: TGTGCCAGCAGCCAAGGGGTCGGGAGCTCCTACAATGAGCAGTTCTTC. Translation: CASSQGVGSSYNEQFF.

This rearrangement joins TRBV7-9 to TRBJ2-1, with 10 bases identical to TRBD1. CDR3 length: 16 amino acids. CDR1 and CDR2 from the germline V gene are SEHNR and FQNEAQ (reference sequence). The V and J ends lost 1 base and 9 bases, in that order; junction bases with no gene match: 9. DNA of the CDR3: TGTGCCAGCAGCTTAGTCGACCGGGACAGGGGATTTGAGCAGTTCTTC. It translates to CASSLVDRDRGFEQFF.

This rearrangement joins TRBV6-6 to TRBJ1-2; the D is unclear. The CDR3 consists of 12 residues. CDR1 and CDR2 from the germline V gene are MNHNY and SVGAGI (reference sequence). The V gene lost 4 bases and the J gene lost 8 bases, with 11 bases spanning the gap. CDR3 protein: CASSFAGSGYTF. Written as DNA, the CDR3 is TGTGCCAGCAGTTTCGCGGGGAGCGGCTACACCTTC.

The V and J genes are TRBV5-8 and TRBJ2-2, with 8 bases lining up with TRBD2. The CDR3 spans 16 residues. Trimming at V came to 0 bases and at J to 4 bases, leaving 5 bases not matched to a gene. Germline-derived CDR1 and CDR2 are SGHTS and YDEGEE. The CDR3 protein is CASSLAFRGGTGELFF. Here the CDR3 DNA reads TGTGCCAGCAGCTTGGCCTTCCGGGGGGGCACCGGGGAGCTGTTTTTT.

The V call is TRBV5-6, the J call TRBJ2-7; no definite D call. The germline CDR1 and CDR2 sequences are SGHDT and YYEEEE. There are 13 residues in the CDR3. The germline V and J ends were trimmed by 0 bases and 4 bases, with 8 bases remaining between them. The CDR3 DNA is TGTGCCAGCAGCTTGGGCGATGGTTACGAGCAGTACTTC. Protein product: CASSLGDGYEQYF.

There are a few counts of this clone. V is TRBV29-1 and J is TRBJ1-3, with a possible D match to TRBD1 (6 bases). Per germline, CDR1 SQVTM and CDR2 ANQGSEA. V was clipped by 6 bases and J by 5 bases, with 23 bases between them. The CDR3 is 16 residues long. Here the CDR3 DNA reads TGCAGCGTCGCCCTCACCAGGGGTGGCGTGAGAAACACCATATATTTT. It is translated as CSVALTRGGVRNTIYF. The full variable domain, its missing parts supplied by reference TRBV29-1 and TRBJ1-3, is SAVISQKPSRDICQRGTSLTIQCQVDSQVTMMFWYRQQPGQSLTLIATANQGSEATYESGFVIDKFPISRPNLTFSTLTVSNMSPEDSSIYLCSVALTRGGVRNTIYFGEGSWLTVV.

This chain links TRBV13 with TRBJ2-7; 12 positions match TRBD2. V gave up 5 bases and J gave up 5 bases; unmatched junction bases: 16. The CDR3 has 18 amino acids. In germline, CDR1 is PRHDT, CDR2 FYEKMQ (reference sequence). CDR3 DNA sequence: TGTGCCAGCAGCCCTTTTGGACTAGCGGGAACTAATCGGAACGAGCAGTACTTC. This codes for CASSPFGLAGTNRNEQYF.

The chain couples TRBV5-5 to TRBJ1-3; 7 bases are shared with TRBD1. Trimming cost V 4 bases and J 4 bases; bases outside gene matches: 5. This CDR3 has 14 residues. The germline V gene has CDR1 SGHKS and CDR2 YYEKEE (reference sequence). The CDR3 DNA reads TGTGCCAGCAGCAGACAGGGAGTAGGAAACACCATATATTTT. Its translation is CASSRQGVGNTIYF.

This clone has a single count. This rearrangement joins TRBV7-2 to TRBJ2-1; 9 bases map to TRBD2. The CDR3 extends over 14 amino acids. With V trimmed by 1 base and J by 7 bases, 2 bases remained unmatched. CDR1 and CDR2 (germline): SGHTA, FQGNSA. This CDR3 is CASSLVAGVNEQFF. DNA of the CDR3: TGTGCCAGCAGCTTAGTAGCGGGGGTGAATGAGCAGTTCTTC.

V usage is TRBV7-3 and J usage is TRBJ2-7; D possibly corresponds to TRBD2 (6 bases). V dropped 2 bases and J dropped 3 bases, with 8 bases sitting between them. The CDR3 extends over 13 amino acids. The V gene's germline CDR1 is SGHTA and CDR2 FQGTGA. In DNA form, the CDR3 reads TGTGCCAGCAGCTTAGGTAGCGGCTACGAGCAGTACTTC. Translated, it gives CASSLGSGYEQYF. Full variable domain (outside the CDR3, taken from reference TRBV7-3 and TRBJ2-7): GAGVSQTPSNKVTEKGKYVELRCDPISGHTALYWYRQSLGQGPEFLIYFQGTGAADDSGLPNDRFFAVRPEGSVSTLKIQRTERGDSAVYLCASSLGSGYEQYFGPGTRLTVT.

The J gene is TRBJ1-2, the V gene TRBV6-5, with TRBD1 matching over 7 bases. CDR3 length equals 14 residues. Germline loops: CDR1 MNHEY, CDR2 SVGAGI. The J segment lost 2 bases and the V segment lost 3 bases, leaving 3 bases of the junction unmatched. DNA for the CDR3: TGTGCCAGCAGTTATATGGGACAGAACTATGGCTACACCTTC. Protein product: CASSYMGQNYGYTF.

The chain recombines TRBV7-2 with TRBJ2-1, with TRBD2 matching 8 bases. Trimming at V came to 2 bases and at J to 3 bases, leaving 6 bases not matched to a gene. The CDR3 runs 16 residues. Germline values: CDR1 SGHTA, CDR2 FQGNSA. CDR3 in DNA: TGTGCCAGCAGCTTACTGCGGGGGGCTTTCTACAATGAGCAGTTCTTC. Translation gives CASSLLRGAFYNEQFF.

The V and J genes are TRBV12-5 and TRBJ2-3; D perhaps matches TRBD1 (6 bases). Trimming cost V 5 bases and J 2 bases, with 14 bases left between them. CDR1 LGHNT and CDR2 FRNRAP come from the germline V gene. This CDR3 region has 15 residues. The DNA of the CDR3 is TGTGCTAGTGGTGAAACAGGGTTCGACACAGATACGCAGTATTTT. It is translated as CASGETGFDTDTQYF.

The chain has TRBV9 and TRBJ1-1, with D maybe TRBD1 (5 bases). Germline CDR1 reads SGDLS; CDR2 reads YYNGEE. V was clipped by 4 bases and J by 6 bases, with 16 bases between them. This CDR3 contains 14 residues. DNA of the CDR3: TGTGCCAGCAGCCGTGGGGGGTTAGGAGCTGAAGCTTTCTTT. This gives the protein CASSRGGLGAEAFF.

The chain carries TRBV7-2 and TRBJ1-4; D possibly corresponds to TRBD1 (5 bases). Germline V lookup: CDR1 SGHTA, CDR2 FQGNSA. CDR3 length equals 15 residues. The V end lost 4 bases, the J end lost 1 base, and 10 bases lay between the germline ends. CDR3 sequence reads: CASSSFGGTNEKLFF. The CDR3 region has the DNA TGTGCCAGCAGCTCTTTCGGGGGAACTAATGAAAAACTGTTTTTT.

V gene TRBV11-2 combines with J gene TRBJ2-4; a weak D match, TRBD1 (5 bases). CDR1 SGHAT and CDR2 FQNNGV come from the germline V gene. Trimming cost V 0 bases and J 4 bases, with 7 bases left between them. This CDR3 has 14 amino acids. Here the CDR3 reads CASSLDRAKNIQYF. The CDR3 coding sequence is TGTGCCAGCAGCTTAGACAGGGCAAAAAACATTCAGTACTTC.

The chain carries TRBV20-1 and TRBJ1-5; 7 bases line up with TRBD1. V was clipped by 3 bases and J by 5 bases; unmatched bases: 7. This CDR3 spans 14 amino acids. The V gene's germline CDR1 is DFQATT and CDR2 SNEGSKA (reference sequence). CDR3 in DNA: TGCAGTGCTAGTAGCCCCCAGGGGGATCAGCCCCAGCATTTT. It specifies CSASSPQGDQPQHF.

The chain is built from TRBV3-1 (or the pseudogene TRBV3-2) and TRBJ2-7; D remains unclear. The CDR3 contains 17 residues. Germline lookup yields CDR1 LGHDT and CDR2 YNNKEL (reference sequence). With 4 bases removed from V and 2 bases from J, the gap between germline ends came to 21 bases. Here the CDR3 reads CASSPLLRQTCAYEQYF. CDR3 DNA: TGTGCCAGCAGCCCTCTCTTAAGACAAACCTGTGCCTACGAGCAGTACTTC.

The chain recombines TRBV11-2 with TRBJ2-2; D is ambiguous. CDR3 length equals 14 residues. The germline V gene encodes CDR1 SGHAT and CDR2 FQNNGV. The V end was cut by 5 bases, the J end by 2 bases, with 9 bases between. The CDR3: CASSPQANTGELFF. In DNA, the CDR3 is TGTGCCAGCAGCCCCCAGGCTAACACCGGGGAGCTGTTTTTT. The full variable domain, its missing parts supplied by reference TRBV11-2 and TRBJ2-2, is EAGVAQSPRYKIIEKRQSVAFWCNPISGHATLYWYQQILGQGPKLLIQFQNNGVVDDSQLPKDRFSAERLKGVDSTLKIQPAKLEDSAVYLCASSPQANTGELFFGEGSRLTVL.